One T cell receptor beta chain is described in this entry. Its specificity is unknown. These data belong to a study of cytomegalovirus exposure and HLA in healthy donors. Study conclusions and caveats: Specificity of a few CMV-associated chains for CMV antigens was verified in vitro. The investigators catalogued 150 to 200 TCR beta chains as cytomegalovirus-associated. Reported results showed that the classifier diagnosed cytomegalovirus status with high specificity and sensitivity.

The germline V gene has CDR1 SGHRS and CDR2 YFSETQ. V was trimmed by 0 bases and J by 6 bases, leaving 15 bases between them. This CDR3 contains 15 residues. Using immunoSEQ multiplex PCR, the repertoire was profiled, and TCRdb retains in-frame clones only, with some absent. The sample lists 200,000 or so clones, over 80% occurring once. The source of this sequence is a woman between 18 and 30 years old in good health and CMV-seronegative. Input material: PBMCs. The chain couples TRBV5-1 to TRBJ1-2; no reliable D call. CDR3 region: CASSLGSPSPDGYTF. Written as DNA, the CDR3 is TGCGCCAGCAGCTTGGGGAGCCCCTCCCCCGATGGCTACACCTTC.